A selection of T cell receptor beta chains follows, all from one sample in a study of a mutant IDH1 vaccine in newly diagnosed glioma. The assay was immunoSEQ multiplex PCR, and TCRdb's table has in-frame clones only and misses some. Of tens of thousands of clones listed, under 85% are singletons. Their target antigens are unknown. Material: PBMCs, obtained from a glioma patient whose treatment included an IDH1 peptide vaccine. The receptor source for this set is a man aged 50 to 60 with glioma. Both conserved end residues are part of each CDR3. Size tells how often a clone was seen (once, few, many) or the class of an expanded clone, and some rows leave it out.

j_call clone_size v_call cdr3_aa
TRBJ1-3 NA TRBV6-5 CASSYKGAFSGNTIYF
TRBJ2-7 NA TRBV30 CAWSRTSGHQNYEQYF
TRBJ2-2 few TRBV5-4 CASSSTSGGFTGELFF
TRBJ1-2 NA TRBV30 CAWSAGHSYGYTF
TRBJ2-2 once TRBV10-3 CAISSGGAVGELFF
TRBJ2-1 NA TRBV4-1 CASSQEKRDNNEQFF
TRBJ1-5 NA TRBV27 CASSSFWDGNQPQHF
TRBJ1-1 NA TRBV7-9 CASSSGQGRSVTEAFF
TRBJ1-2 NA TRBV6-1 CASSQKGGDYGYTF
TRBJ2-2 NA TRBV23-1 CASSQPPGTGGAGELFF
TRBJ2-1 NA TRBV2 CASSARADNEQFF
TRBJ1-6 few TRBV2 CASSEEFSYNSPLHF
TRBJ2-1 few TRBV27 CASRKGYNEQFF
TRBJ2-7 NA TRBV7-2 CASSLVTYEQYF
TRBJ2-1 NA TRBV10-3 CAISRLAGGNNEQFF
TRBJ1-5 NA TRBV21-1 CASSQIYREKGVEKDNQPQHF
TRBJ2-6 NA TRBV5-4 CASSLEGRGNSGANVLTF
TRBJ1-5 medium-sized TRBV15 CATSSAGRSNQPQHF
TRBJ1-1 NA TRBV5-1 CASSPNRGRPTEAFF
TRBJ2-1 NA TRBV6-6 CASSEDSYNEQFF
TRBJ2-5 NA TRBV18 CASSPATGWQTQYF
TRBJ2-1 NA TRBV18 CASSPISRNEQFF
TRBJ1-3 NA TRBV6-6 CASSYSEDREGYF
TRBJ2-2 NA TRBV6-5 CASATRQGKTGELFF
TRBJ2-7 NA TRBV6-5 CASSLRQDSYEQYF
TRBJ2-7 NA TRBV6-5 CASSLDGYEQYF
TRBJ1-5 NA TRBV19 CASSLPPSNQPQHF
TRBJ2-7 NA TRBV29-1 CSVDSGTGSYEQYF
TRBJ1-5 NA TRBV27 CASSYDRNQPQHF
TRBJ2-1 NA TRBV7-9 CASSPSTGDEQFF
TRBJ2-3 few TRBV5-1 CASSVDGSDTQYF
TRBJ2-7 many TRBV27 CASSLVGSSYEQYF
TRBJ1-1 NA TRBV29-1 CSALALNTEAFF
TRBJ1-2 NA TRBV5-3 CARSRTGLNGYTF
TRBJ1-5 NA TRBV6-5 CASSYGRLGNQPQHF
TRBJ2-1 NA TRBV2 CASSGPRTSGPYNEQFF
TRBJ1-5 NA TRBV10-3 CAARDSNQPQHF
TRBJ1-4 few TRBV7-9 CASSLRQGDEKLFF
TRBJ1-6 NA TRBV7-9 CASSLHGGPIYNSPLHF
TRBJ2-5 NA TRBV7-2 CASSLGTQLQETQYF
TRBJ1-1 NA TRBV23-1 CASSQDRNTEAFF
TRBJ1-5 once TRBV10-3 CAIRTDSNQPQHF
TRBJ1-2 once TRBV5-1 CASSLEGQALTKDGYTF
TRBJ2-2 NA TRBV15 CATSSLWRGNTGELFF
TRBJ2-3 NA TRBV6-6 CASGDTQYF
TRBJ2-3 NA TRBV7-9 CASSTGTYSTDTQYF
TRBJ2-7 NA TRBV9 CASSAGGQGSYEQYF
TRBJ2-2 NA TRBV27 CASITGATGELFF
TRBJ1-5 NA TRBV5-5 CASSLDPGPKLQPQHF
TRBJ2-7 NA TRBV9 CASSVGGASPYEQYF
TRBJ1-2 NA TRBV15 CATSLPDRRGYTF
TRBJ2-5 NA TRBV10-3 CAISETGVETQYF
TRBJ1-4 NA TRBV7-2 CASSKQGAREKLFF
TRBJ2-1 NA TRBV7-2 CASSMKRDTTYNEQFF
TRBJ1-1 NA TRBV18 CASSPPSTSSGGTEAFF
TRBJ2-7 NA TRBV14 CASSQEELYYEQYF
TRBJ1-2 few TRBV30 CAWSASSEYGYTF
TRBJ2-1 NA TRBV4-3 CASSQEGGGEPFF
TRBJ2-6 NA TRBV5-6 CASSWEAGGSGANVLTF